Below, 10 T cell receptor beta chains from the same sample are listed, as sequenced in a study of T cell changes during pregnancy in multiple sclerosis. Sequencing was performed with immunoSEQ multiplex PCR; in TCRdb, only in-frame clones are kept and a portion is missing. The sample includes 20,000 to 25,000 clones, about 89% of them seen just once. Source: CD8+ T cells from peripheral blood mononuclear cells, taken in the first trimester of pregnancy. These receptors all come from a female donor with multiple sclerosis, enrolled in a pregnancy study.

The chain employs TRBV6-1 and TRBJ2-7; 10 nucleotides align to TRBD2. Germline trimming cut 3 bases from V and 2 bases from J; bases unmatched to any gene: 4. The CDR3 extends over 15 amino acids. Germline V gene lookup returns CDR1 MNHNS and CDR2 SASEGT. The CDR3 DNA reads TGTGCCAGCAGTGAGGAAGCGGGAGGGCCCTACGAGCAGTACTTC. This sequence encodes CASSEEAGGPYEQYF.

J is TRBJ2-7 and V is TRBV4-1, with 10 bases identical to TRBD2. V was clipped by 3 bases and J by 3 bases; unmatched bases: 2. The CDR3 is made up of 14 amino acids. Per germline, CDR1 MGHRA and CDR2 YSYEKL. For the CDR3, the DNA is TGCGCCAGCAGCCACGCTAGCGGGGGCTACGAGCAGTACTTC. Translated: CASSHASGGYEQYF.

Note on this clone: This sample includes further DNA sequences coding for the same CDR3. J is TRBJ2-1 and V is TRBV6-1; 13 positions agree with TRBD2. CDR3 length: 15 amino acids. Germline V gene sequence: CDR1 MNHNS, CDR2 SASEGT. Trimming removed 1 base from V and 7 bases from J; junction bases left unmatched: 1. For the CDR3, the DNA is TGTGCCAGCAGTGAAGGGACTAGCGGGAGTAATGAGCAGTTCTTC. Protein product: CASSEGTSGSNEQFF.

The chain recombines TRBV5-4 with TRBJ2-2; D is unresolved. The CDR3 runs 13 residues. Germline CDR1 and CDR2: SGHNT and YYREEE (reference sequence). V lost 0 bases, J lost 6 bases, and 6 bases lay in between. In DNA form, the CDR3 reads TGTGCCAGCAGCTTGGAGAGCCCCGGGGAGCTGTTTTTT. It codes for CASSLESPGELFF.

The rearrangement links TRBV7-9 to TRBJ2-3; possibly TRBD2 for D (5 bases). The CDR3 has 12 amino acids. Trimming left V 8 bases short and J 6 bases short, with 12 bases between. Germline V gives CDR1 SEHNR, CDR2 FQNEAQ (reference sequence). The CDR3 sequence is CASETAEDTQYF. DNA for the CDR3: TGTGCCAGCGAAACAGCGGAGGATACGCAGTATTTT.

The V and J genes are TRBV4-2 and TRBJ2-2, with D uncertain. Germline CDR1 and CDR2: LGHNA and YNFKEQ. This CDR3 has 15 residues. The V gene lost 1 base and the J gene lost 3 bases, with 9 bases spanning the gap. The CDR3 DNA reads TGTGCCAGCAGCCAAGGAAGAGGTGACACCGGGGAGCTGTTTTTT. Encoded protein: CASSQGRGDTGELFF.

The rearrangement links TRBV10-2 to TRBJ2-5, with D perhaps TRBD2 (6 bases). V was cut by 7 bases and J by 4 bases, with 25 bases left in between. Germline V gives CDR1 WSHSY, CDR2 SAAADI. The CDR3 runs 17 residues. CDR3 coding DNA: TGCGCCAGCAATATCCGGGAGCTAGGAAGGGGTGTAGAGACCCAGTACTTC. Translated, it gives CASNIRELGRGVETQYF.

The chain uses TRBV7-2 and TRBJ2-3; 9 bases map to TRBD1. V was pared by 6 bases and J by 3 bases, with 10 bases of the junction left unmatched. Germline V gives CDR1 SGHTA, CDR2 FQGNSA. The CDR3 runs to 16 residues. CDR3 bases: TGTGCCAGCAGAACTAGTCGGGACAGGGTAACAGATACGCAGTATTTT. Its protein product is CASRTSRDRVTDTQYF. Using reference TRBV7-2 and TRBJ2-3 for the parts outside the CDR3, the full variable domain is GAGVSQSPSNKVTEKGKDVELRCDPISGHTALYWYRQSLGQGLEFLIYFQGNSAPDKSGLPSDRFSAERTGGSVSTLTIQRTQQEDSAVYLCASRTSRDRVTDTQYFGPGTRLTVL.

The chain couples TRBV6-6 to TRBJ2-7; D unclear. The CDR3 consists of 13 residues. The germline V and J ends were trimmed by 2 bases and 2 bases, with 7 bases remaining between them. Germline V gene data show CDR1 as MNHNY and CDR2 as SVGAGI (reference sequence). The CDR3 reads CASSYTFPYEQYF. For the CDR3, the DNA is TGTGCCAGCAGTTACACTTTCCCCTACGAGCAGTACTTC.

V gene TRBV7-9 combines with J gene TRBJ2-6, with TRBD1 matching over 10 bases. Trimming removed 5 bases from V and 1 base from J; junction bases left unmatched: 8. Germline loops: CDR1 SEHNR, CDR2 FQNEAQ (reference sequence). This CDR3 has 18 residues. DNA for the CDR3: TGTGCCAGCAGCCAGCAGGGGACAGGGGAGTCTGGGGCCAACGTCCTGACTTTC. Translated, it gives CASSQQGTGESGANVLTF.